This T cell receptor beta chain is drawn from a study of T cells in localized non-small cell lung cancer. Whole-study findings and limits: Maximal T cell clonality occurred in uninvolved adjacent lung, with tumor ranking below it. Of the top 100 tumor clones, median 57 were in adjacent lung, approximately 29 among its top 100.

This CDR3 contains 15 residues. The V and J ends lost 3 bases and 4 bases, in that order; junction bases with no gene match: 10. Germline V lookup: CDR1 SQVTM, CDR2 ANQGSEA. As regards this clone: Its antigen is as yet unknown.

The data were produced by immunoSEQ multiplex PCR, yet TCRdb's version contains in-frame clones alone and is incomplete. The sample carries 30,000 to 40,000 clones, approximately 86% recorded once. This chain links TRBV29-1 with TRBJ1-2, with 8 bases aligning to TRBD1. This sequence originates from a man aged 35 to 69 with stage I lung adenocarcinoma. The specimen comprised peripheral blood, sampled before any cancer treatment. The CDR3 is CSVDLGAGGAYGYTF. The CDR3 DNA follows: TGCAGCGTTGACCTTGGGGCAGGGGGCGCCTATGGCTACACCTTC.